Following are 6 T cell receptor beta chains from one sample sequenced in a study of cytomegalovirus exposure and HLA in healthy donors. PCR amplification relied on 60 Vbeta primers (plus 13 Jbeta primers). Clones were read by immunoSEQ multiplex PCR, and TCRdb kept only the in-frame ones, dropping some. The sample carries about 180,000 clones, around 78% recorded once. Material: PBMCs. These receptors all come from a young man in good health and CMV-seronegative.

The chain combines TRBV30 with TRBJ1-2; D possibly corresponds to TRBD1 (5 bases). The CDR3 loop spans 13 amino acids. V was clipped by 2 bases and J by 12 bases, with 19 bases between them. Germline CDR1 is GTSNPN and CDR2 is SVGIG (reference sequence). CDR3 protein: CAWSPRDGRRNTF. CDR3 bases: TGTGCCTGGAGTCCGCGGGACGGCCGTCGAAACACCTTC. The full variable domain, in which reference TRBV30 and TRBJ1-2 provide the parts outside the CDR3, is SQTIHQWPATLVQPVGSPLSLECTVEGTSNPNLYWYRQAAGRGLQLLFYSVGIGQISSEVPQNLSASRPQDRQFILSSKKLLLSDSGFYLCAWSPRDGRRNTFGSGTRLTVV.

The chain uses TRBV9 and TRBJ2-2; D not certain. Trimming cost V 2 bases and J 0 bases, with 8 bases left between them. Germline V gene lookup returns CDR1 SGDLS and CDR2 YYNGEE. The CDR3 has 15 residues. The CDR3 loop reads CASSVTSANTGELFF. As DNA, the CDR3 is TGTGCCAGCAGCGTTACGAGCGCGAACACCGGGGAGCTGTTTTTT.

CDR3 sequence reads: CATLQGSSGANVLTF. In DNA form, the CDR3 reads TGTGCCACCCTACAGGGTAGCTCTGGGGCCAACGTCCTGACTTTC. The chain employs TRBV6-1 and TRBJ2-6; D might be TRBD1 (6 bases). This CDR3 comprises 15 residues. V was shortened by 10 bases and J by 0 bases, with 13 bases between the two germline ends. Germline loops: CDR1 MNHNS, CDR2 SASEGT.

This clone was detected once. The V and J genes are TRBV7-3 and TRBJ1-1; D is undetermined. V was clipped by 0 bases and J by 0 bases, with 8 bases between them. The CDR3 extends over 15 amino acids. Looked up from germline, CDR1 is SGHTA and CDR2 is FQGTGA. CDR3 coding DNA: TGTGCCAGCAGCTTAACGAGATATATGAACACTGAAGCTTTCTTT. Translating it yields CASSLTRYMNTEAFF. Combining the CDR3 with reference TRBV7-3 and TRBJ1-1 gives the whole variable domain GAGVSQTPSNKVTEKGKYVELRCDPISGHTALYWYRQSLGQGPEFLIYFQGTGAADDSGLPNDRFFAVRPEGSVSTLKIQRTERGDSAVYLCASSLTRYMNTEAFFGQGTRLTVV.

This clone was detected only a few times. The limits of the CDR3 on the DNA are not certain, so only TCRdb's listed CDR3 is given. V is TRBV28 and J is TRBJ2-1; the table's TRBD2 call for D was not verified on the DNA. The germline V gene encodes CDR1 MDHEN and CDR2 SYDVKM. The CDR3 is 14 amino acids long, termini counted. CDR3 amino acids: CASSSSGGYNEQFF.

The rearrangement uses TRBV7-3 and TRBJ1-2; unclear D gene. The CDR3 loop spans 14 amino acids. V was cut by 3 bases and J by 7 bases, with 15 bases left in between. Looked up from germline, CDR1 is SGHTA and CDR2 is FQGTGA. The CDR3 loop reads CASSLRAGEGGYTF. For the CDR3, the DNA is TGTGCCAGCAGCTTGCGGGCCGGGGAAGGTGGCTACACCTTC.